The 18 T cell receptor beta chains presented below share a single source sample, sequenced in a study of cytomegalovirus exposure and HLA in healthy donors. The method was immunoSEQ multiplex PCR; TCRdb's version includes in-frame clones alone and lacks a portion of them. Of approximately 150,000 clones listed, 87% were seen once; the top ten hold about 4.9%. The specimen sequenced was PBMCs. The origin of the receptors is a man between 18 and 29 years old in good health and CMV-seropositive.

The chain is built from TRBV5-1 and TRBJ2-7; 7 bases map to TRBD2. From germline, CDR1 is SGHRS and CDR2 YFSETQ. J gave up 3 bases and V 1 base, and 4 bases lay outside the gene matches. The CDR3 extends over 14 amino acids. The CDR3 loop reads CASSLTSAHYEQYF. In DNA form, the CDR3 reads TGCGCCAGCAGCTTGACTAGCGCGCACTACGAGCAGTACTTC.

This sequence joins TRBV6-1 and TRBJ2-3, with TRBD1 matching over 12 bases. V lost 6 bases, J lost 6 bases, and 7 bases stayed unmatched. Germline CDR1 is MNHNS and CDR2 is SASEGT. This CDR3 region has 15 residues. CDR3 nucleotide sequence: TGTGCCAGCAGCGTGGGACAGGGGGCACCGGATACGCAGTATTTT. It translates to CASSVGQGAPDTQYF.

The CDR3 DNA reads TGTGCCAGCAGCTTCACTCGAGGGCAAAGCTCCTACAATGAGCAGTTCTTC. Its translation is CASSFTRGQSSYNEQFF. The chain joins TRBV11-2 to TRBJ2-1, with a possible D match to TRBD2 (5 bases). V was shortened by 3 bases and J by 0 bases, with 15 bases between the two germline ends. This CDR3 region has 17 residues. Germline V gene lookup returns CDR1 SGHAT and CDR2 FQNNGV.

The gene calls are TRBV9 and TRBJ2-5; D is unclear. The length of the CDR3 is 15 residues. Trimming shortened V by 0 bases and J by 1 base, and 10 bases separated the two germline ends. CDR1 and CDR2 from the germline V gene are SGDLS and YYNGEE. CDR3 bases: TGTGCCAGCAGCGTAGAAAGCCATTTCCAAGAGACCCAGTACTTC. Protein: CASSVESHFQETQYF.

CDR3 loop: CASSLSASGSYNEQFF. CDR3 DNA sequence: TGTGCCAGCAGTTTATCGGCTAGCGGTTCCTACAATGAGCAGTTCTTC. This chain joins TRBV28 and TRBJ2-1; 7 bases agree with TRBD2. Germline CDR1 and CDR2: MDHEN and SYDVKM. This CDR3 has 16 amino acids. Trimming removed 1 base from V and 1 base from J; junction bases left unmatched: 4.

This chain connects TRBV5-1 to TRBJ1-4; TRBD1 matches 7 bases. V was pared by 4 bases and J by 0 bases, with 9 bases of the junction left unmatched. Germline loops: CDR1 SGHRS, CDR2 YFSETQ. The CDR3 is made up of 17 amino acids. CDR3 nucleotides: TGCGCCAGCAGCAGAACCGGGACAGTTGCAACTAATGAAAAACTGTTTTTT. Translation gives CASSRTGTVATNEKLFF.

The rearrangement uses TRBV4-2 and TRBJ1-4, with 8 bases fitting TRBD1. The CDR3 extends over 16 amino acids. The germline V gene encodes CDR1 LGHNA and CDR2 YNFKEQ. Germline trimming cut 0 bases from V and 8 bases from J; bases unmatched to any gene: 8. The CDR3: CASSQDFGTGREKLFF. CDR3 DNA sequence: TGTGCCAGCAGCCAAGATTTTGGGACAGGACGCGAAAAACTGTTTTTT.

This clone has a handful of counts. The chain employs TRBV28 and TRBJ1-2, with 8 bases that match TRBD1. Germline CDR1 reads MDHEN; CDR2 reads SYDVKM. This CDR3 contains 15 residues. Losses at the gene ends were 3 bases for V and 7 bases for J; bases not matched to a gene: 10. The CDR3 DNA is TGTGCCAGCAGTTTGTTGGACAGGGAGAGTGGTGGCTACACCTTC. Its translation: CASSLLDRESGGYTF.

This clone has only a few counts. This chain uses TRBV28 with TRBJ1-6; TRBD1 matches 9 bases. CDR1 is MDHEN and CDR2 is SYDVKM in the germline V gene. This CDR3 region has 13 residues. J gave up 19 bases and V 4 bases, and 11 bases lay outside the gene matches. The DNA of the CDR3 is TGTGCCAGCAGTTCTTCCGGGACAGGGACCCCTCACTTT. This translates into CASSSSGTGTPHF.

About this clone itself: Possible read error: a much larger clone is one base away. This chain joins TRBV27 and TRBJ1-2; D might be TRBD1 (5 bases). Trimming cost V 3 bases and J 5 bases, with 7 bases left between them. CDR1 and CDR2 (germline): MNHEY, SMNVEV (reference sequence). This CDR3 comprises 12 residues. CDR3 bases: TGTGCCAGCAGTTTTCGGGGGTATGGCTACACCTTC. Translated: CASSFRGYGYTF.

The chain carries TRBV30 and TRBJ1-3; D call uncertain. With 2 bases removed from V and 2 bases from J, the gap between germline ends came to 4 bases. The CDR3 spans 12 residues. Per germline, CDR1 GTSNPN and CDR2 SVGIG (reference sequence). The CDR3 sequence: CAWSPTGNTIYF. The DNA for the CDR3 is TGTGCCTGGAGTCCAACTGGAAACACCATATATTTT.

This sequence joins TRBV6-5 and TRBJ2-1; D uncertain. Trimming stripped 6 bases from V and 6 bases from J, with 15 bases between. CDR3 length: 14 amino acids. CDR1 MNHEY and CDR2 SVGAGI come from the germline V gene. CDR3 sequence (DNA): TGTGCCAGCAGCCCTATCGTAGCCCCCAATGAGCAGTTCTTC. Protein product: CASSPIVAPNEQFF.

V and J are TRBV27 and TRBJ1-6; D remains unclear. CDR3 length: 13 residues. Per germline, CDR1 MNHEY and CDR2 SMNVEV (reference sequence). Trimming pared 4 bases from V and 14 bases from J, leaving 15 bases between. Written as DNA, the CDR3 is TGTGCCAGCAGTTCCTGGGCATCAACATCCCTCCACTTT. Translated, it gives CASSSWASTSLHF.

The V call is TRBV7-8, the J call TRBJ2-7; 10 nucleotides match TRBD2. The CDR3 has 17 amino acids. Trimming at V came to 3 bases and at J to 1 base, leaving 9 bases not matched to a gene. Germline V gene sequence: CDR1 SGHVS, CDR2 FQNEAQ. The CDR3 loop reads CASSFRGVAGGSYEQYF. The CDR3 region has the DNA TGTGCCAGCAGCTTCCGGGGAGTAGCGGGAGGATCCTACGAGCAGTACTTC.

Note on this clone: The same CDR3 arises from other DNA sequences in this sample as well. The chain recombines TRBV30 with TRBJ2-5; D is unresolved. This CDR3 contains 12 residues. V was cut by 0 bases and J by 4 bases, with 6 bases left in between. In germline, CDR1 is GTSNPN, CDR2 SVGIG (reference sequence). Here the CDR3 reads CAWSVRGETQYF. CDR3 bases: TGTGCCTGGAGTGTGAGAGGAGAGACCCAGTACTTC.

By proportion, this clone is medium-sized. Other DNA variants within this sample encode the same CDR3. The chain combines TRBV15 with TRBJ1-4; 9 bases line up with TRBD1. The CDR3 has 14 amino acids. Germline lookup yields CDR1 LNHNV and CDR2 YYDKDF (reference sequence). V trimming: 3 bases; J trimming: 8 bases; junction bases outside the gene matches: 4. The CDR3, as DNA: TGTGCCACCAGCAGGGGACAGGGAGAAGAAAAACTGTTTTTT. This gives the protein CATSRGQGEEKLFF.

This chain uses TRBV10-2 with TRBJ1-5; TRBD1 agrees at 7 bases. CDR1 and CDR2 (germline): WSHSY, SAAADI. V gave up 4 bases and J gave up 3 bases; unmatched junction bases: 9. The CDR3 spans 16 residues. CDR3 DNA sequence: TGCGCCAGCAGTGGGGAGACCGGGACAGTCAATCAGCCCCAGCATTTT. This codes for CASSGETGTVNQPQHF.

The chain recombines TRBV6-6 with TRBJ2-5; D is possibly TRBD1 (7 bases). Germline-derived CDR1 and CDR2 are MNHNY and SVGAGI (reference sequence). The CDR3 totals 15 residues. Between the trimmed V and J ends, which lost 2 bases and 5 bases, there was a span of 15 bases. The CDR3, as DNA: TGTGCCAGCAGTTACGGAGGAGGGGGCGGGGAGACCCAGTACTTC. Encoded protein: CASSYGGGGGETQYF.